One and the same sample provided the 9 T cell receptor beta chains below, sequenced in a study of shared clonotypes between healthy human individuals. Clones were sequenced by immunoSEQ multiplex PCR, and TCRdb holds only the in-frame ones, with some missing. This table has some 2.3 million clones, over 90% appearing once. The sample was naive CD4+ T cells from PBMCs. As for subset: CD45RA+ positively selected. Receptors originate from a man younger than 35 in good health. Some clones in this sample may be carry-over from other donors' samples.

The chain is built from TRBV10-1 and TRBJ2-7; 8 bases line up with TRBD2. Germline loops: CDR1 WNHNN, CDR2 SYGVQD (reference sequence). The V segment lost 0 bases and the J segment 7 bases; nucleotides outside the gene matches: 5. This CDR3 spans 14 amino acids. The CDR3 here is CASSESAGGREQYF. The CDR3 DNA reads as TGCGCCAGCAGTGAGTCGGCGGGAGGAAGGGAGCAGTACTTC.

The chain recombines TRBV18 with TRBJ1-1; D not resolved. CDR1 is KGHSH, CDR2 LQKENI, per germline. The CDR3 is made up of 18 amino acids. Trimming left V 3 bases short and J 1 base short, with 21 bases between. CDR3 bases: TGTGCCAGCTCACCGTATGTAGGGAGTACTGGTGAGAACACTGAAGCTTTCTTT. This gives the protein CASSPYVGSTGENTEAFF. The entire variable domain, with the rest obtained from reference TRBV18 and TRBJ1-1, is as follows: NAGVMQNPRHLVRRRGQEARLRCSPMKGHSHVYWYRQLPEEGLKFMVYLQKENIIDESGMPKERFSAEFPKEGPSILRIQQVVRGDSAAYFCASSPYVGSTGENTEAFFGQGTRLTVV.

The gene calls are TRBV7-9 and TRBJ2-5, with 7 bases lining up with TRBD2. CDR1 is SEHNR, CDR2 FQNEAQ, per germline (reference sequence). V dropped 3 bases and J dropped 5; count of bases not matched to a gene: 6. The CDR3 length is 14 residues. The chain's CDR3 is CASSLAGAEETQYF. CDR3 nucleotides: TGTGCCAGCAGCTTGGCGGGAGCCGAGGAGACCCAGTACTTC.

The rearrangement joins TRBV5-1 to TRBJ2-7, with 11 bases aligning to TRBD2. The CDR3 is 15 amino acids. V lost 5 bases and J lost 3; bases outside the gene matches: 7. Germline CDR1 SGHRS, CDR2 YFSETQ. CDR3 sequence: CASRLTSGRNYEQYF. CDR3 nucleotides: TGCGCCAGCAGGTTAACTAGCGGGAGAAACTACGAGCAGTACTTC.

V usage is TRBV6-1 and J usage is TRBJ2-3; TRBD2 matches at 7 bases. This CDR3 comprises 13 residues. Unmatched junction bases numbered 2, after V lost 4 bases and J lost 4 bases. Germline V gene lookup returns CDR1 MNHNS and CDR2 SASEGT. The DNA for the CDR3 is TGTGCCAGCAGTGCGACTAGCCCAGATACGCAGTATTTT. It translates to CASSATSPDTQYF.

This chain connects TRBV19 to TRBJ2-7; D ambiguous. The CDR3 totals 14 residues. Germline V gene sequence: CDR1 LNHDA, CDR2 SQIVND (reference sequence). V gave up 3 bases and J gave up 3 bases, with 12 bases separating them. The CDR3 sequence is CASSMKVAFYEQYF. The CDR3 coding sequence is TGTGCCAGTAGTATGAAGGTTGCGTTCTACGAGCAGTACTTC. Full variable domain (missing parts from reference TRBV19 and TRBJ2-7): DGGITQSPKYLFRKEGQNVTLSCEQNLNHDAMYWYRQDPGQGLRLIYYSQIVNDFQKGDIAEGYSVSREKKESFPLTVTSAQKNPTAFYLCASSMKVAFYEQYFGPGTRLTVT.

This clone has a handful of counts. Other DNA sequences in the sample encode the same CDR3. This rearrangement joins TRBV6-4 to TRBJ2-6; D may be TRBD1 or TRBD2 (5 bases each). Trimming took off 4 bases at V and 2 bases at J, with 6 bases between the two ends. This CDR3 contains 14 residues. In germline, CDR1 is MRHNA, CDR2 SNTAGT. DNA of the CDR3: TGTGCCAGCAGTGTGGGGGCTGGGGCCAACGTCCTGACTTTC. Protein sequence: CASSVGAGANVLTF.

Turning to this clone: This sample also contains other DNA sequences that code for the same CDR3. This chain connects TRBV5-4 to TRBJ1-1, with a weak D call TRBD1 (5 bases). Trimming took 4 bases from V and 5 from J, leaving 12 bases between them. The CDR3 sequence is 13 residues long. The germline gives CDR1 SGHNT, CDR2 YYREEE (reference sequence). CDR3 protein: CASSLGRGTEAFF. CDR3 bases: TGTGCCAGCAGCCTAGGTCGGGGGACTGAAGCTTTCTTT.

The CDR3 coding sequence is TGTGCCAGCAGCTTAGAGCGGCCCACGAATGAGCAGTTCTTC. This gives the protein CASSLERPTNEQFF. The rearrangement links TRBV7-6 to TRBJ2-1, with D tentatively TRBD2 (5 bases). CDR3 length equals 14 residues. V lost 1 base to trimming and J lost 7 bases, with 11 bases between them. CDR1 is SGHVS and CDR2 is FNYEAQ in the germline V gene.